This TCR beta chain was captured by sequencing in a study of blood T cell repertoires in COVID-19. Overall study context: Samples came from the United States, Italy and Spain, spanning acute and convalescent COVID-19. Sample material is recorded as cDNA or gDNA derived from T cells, B-cell-depleted T cells, or PBMCs.

The Seattle patients, enrolled during active infection, were followed longitudinally. Study processing details: Researchers report that nucleated cell counts were estimated from reference gene primer amplification. The method was immunoSEQ multiplex PCR; TCRdb's version includes in-frame clones alone and lacks a portion of them. D and trimming come from the DNA, and the V and J calls and clone size come from that table. The sample lists 150,000 to 200,000 clones; 80% to 90% were seen once. This clone was found a few times. The V gene's germline CDR1 is MGHRA and CDR2 YSYEKL. The CDR3 covers 15 residues. The germline V and J ends were trimmed by 1 base and 2 bases, with 9 bases remaining between them.

Sequencing used peripheral blood. This chain links TRBV4-1 with TRBJ2-1; a weak D match, TRBD2 (6 bases). This receptor was identified in a woman aged 70-85 years with COVID-19, enrolled during active disease. The CDR3 region is CASSQVAGTYNEQFF. Written as DNA, the CDR3 is TGCGCCAGCAGCCAAGTTGCGGGGACCTACAATGAGCAGTTCTTC.